What follows are 19 T cell receptor beta chains derived from one specimen sequenced in a study of radiation and T cells in renal cell carcinoma. Measured with immunoSEQ multiplex PCR; TCRdb has only the in-frame clones, and not every one. The table records about 130,000 clones, around 84% of them present only once. Time point specified: baseline pretreatment blood. The treatment here: 15 Gy SBRT to primary tumor, nephrectomy 4 weeks later. Specimen: blood, collected from a patient whose treatment included radiotherapy and nephrectomy. Receptors were obtained from a woman aged 60-70 years with renal cell carcinoma.

The chain carries TRBV9 and TRBJ2-7; a possible D gene is TRBD2 (5 bases). Deletions cut 2 bases from V and 2 bases from J, with 17 bases between. Germline lookup yields CDR1 SGDLS and CDR2 YYNGEE. CDR3 size: 16 residues. The chain's CDR3 is CASSVEARGSAYEQYF. For the CDR3, the DNA is TGTGCCAGCAGCGTGGAAGCCCGCGGGTCAGCCTACGAGCAGTACTTC.

This rearrangement joins TRBV18 to TRBJ2-3, with D maybe TRBD1 (6 bases). This CDR3 region has 16 residues. V was pared by 6 bases and J by 0 bases, with 16 bases between. Looked up from germline, CDR1 is KGHSH and CDR2 is LQKENI. The DNA for the CDR3 is TGTGCCAGCTCCCCAGCACAGGGCATGAGCACAGATACGCAGTATTTT. Its protein product is CASSPAQGMSTDTQYF. The full variable domain, in which reference TRBV18 and TRBJ2-3 provide the parts outside the CDR3, is NAGVMQNPRHLVRRRGQEARLRCSPMKGHSHVYWYRQLPEEGLKFMVYLQKENIIDESGMPKERFSAEFPKEGPSILRIQQVVRGDSAAYFCASSPAQGMSTDTQYFGPGTRLTVL.

V gene TRBV7-2 combines with J gene TRBJ2-1; 9 nucleotides agree with TRBD2. Germline CDR1 SGHTA, CDR2 FQGNSA. Trimming took 8 bases from V and 9 from J; bases not matched to a gene: 14. This CDR3 has 15 residues. The CDR3 region is CASGTGTSSLGEQFF. CDR3 DNA: TGTGCCAGCGGTACCGGGACTAGCTCGCTCGGTGAGCAGTTCTTC.

This chain joins TRBV28 and TRBJ1-3; no definite D call. Germline V CDR1 and CDR2: MDHEN, SYDVKM. This CDR3 is 14 amino acids long. With 5 bases removed from V and 2 bases from J, the gap between germline ends came to 10 bases. In DNA, the CDR3 is TGTGCCAGCAGTCCAAAGTCTACTGGAAACACCATATATTTT. Its translation is CASSPKSTGNTIYF.

The rearrangement uses TRBV27 and TRBJ2-7, with D possibly being TRBD1 (6 bases). The CDR3 spans 14 residues. The germline CDR1 and CDR2 sequences are MNHEY and SMNVEV (reference sequence). V shed 2 bases and J shed 2 bases, with 10 bases lying between them. The CDR3 protein is CASSLRGSPYEQYF. The CDR3 bases are TGTGCCAGCAGTTTAAGGGGGAGTCCCTACGAGCAGTACTTC.

The genes are TRBV19 and TRBJ1-4, with TRBD1 as a possible D gene (5 bases). The V end was cut by 10 bases, the J end by 4 bases, with 13 bases between. CDR1 is LNHDA and CDR2 is SQIVND in the germline V gene (reference sequence). This CDR3 is 13 amino acids long. The CDR3 loop is CATQGWGNEKLFF. CDR3 coding DNA: TGTGCCACCCAGGGATGGGGTAATGAAAAACTGTTTTTT.

V gene TRBV5-6 combines with J gene TRBJ1-1; tentative D call: TRBD1 (6 bases). The V end was cut by 3 bases, the J end by 7 bases, with 22 bases between. This CDR3 spans 16 amino acids. Germline CDR1 reads SGHDT; CDR2 reads YYEEEE. The DNA of the CDR3 is TGTGCCAGCAGCTCAAGGAACCACAGGGAAAGCATTGAAGCTTTCTTT. This encodes CASSSRNHRESIEAFF.

This chain uses TRBV4-3 with TRBJ2-5, with TRBD1 identical over 9 bases. The CDR3 has 15 residues. With V trimmed by 1 base and J by 3 bases, 3 bases remained unmatched. CDR1 is LGHNA, CDR2 YSLEER, per germline. As DNA, the CDR3 is TGCGCCAGCAGCCAAGGGACAGGGGTTAAAGAGACCCAGTACTTC. It specifies CASSQGTGVKETQYF.

The gene calls are TRBV15 and TRBJ2-3, with D possibly being TRBD1 (5 bases). Germline assignment: CDR1 LNHNV and CDR2 YYDKDF (reference sequence). The CDR3 totals 15 residues. V lost 1 base and J lost 2, with 10 bases in between. The CDR3 DNA reads TGTGCCACCAGCAGAGGGTCAGGGCCCACAGATACGCAGTATTTT. Amino acid sequence: CATSRGSGPTDTQYF.

V usage is TRBV18 and J usage is TRBJ2-5; D perhaps matches TRBD1 (5 bases). The germline V gene encodes CDR1 KGHSH and CDR2 LQKENI. This CDR3 has 13 amino acids. V shed 3 bases and J shed 4 bases, with 9 bases lying between them. The CDR3 DNA reads TGTGCCAGCTCACCGGGGCAGACAGAGACCCAGTACTTC. Translated: CASSPGQTETQYF.

The rearrangement links TRBV6-1 to TRBJ1-4; D perhaps matches TRBD1 (6 bases). V lost 3 bases, J lost 13 bases, and 9 bases lay in between. CDR3 length: 11 residues. The V gene's germline CDR1 is MNHNS and CDR2 SASEGT. This chain's CDR3 is CASSDETGLFF. The DNA for the CDR3 is TGTGCCAGCAGTGACGAGACAGGACTGTTTTTT.

The genes are TRBV7-9 and TRBJ2-5, with a possible D match to TRBD1 (5 bases). Looked up from germline, CDR1 is SEHNR and CDR2 is FQNEAQ (reference sequence). V lost 1 base to trimming and J lost 5 bases, with 8 bases between them. This CDR3 spans 13 amino acids. CDR3 sequence (DNA): TGTGCCAGCAGCTTAGAGGGGTATGAGACCCAGTACTTC. Residues: CASSLEGYETQYF. Supplemented by reference TRBV7-9 and TRBJ2-5, the full variable domain reads DTGVSQNPRHKITKRGQNVTFRCDPISEHNRLYWYRQTLGQGPEFLTYFQNEAQLEKSRLLSDRFSAERPKGSFSTLEIQRTEQGDSAMYLCASSLEGYETQYFGPGTRLLVL.

V gene TRBV7-9 combines with J gene TRBJ2-1, with D tentatively TRBD2 (5 bases). The CDR3 length is 15 residues. V was shortened by 3 bases and J by 2 bases, with 11 bases between the two germline ends. The germline gives CDR1 SEHNR, CDR2 FQNEAQ (reference sequence). DNA of the CDR3: TGTGCCAGCAGCTTGATACTGAGGGCCTACAATGAGCAGTTCTTC. This gives the protein CASSLILRAYNEQFF. The full variable domain, its missing parts supplied by reference TRBV7-9 and TRBJ2-1, is DTGVSQNPRHKITKRGQNVTFRCDPISEHNRLYWYRQTLGQGPEFLTYFQNEAQLEKSRLLSDRFSAERPKGSFSTLEIQRTEQGDSAMYLCASSLILRAYNEQFFGPGTRLTVL.

This clone was detected only a few times. V usage is TRBV6-4 and J usage is TRBJ1-5, with TRBD1 as a possible D gene (6 bases). V lost 7 bases to trimming and J lost 1 base, with 11 bases between them. Germline V gene lookup returns CDR1 MRHNA and CDR2 SNTAGT. This CDR3 spans 14 amino acids. CDR3 sequence (DNA): TGTGCCAGCATGACTGGGGGCAGCAATCAGCCCCAGCATTTT. Translating it yields CASMTGGSNQPQHF.

J is TRBJ2-2 and V is TRBV18, with 11 bases matching TRBD1. The CDR3 consists of 17 residues. Looked up from germline, CDR1 is KGHSH and CDR2 is LQKENI. Losses at the gene ends were 0 bases for V and 4 bases for J; bases not matched to a gene: 4. The CDR3 region is CASSPPRGQGVTGELFF. The CDR3 region has the DNA TGTGCCAGCTCACCACCGAGGGGACAGGGGGTCACCGGGGAGCTGTTTTTT.

The rearrangement links TRBV19 to TRBJ1-2, with 7 bases aligning to TRBD1. The CDR3 consists of 15 residues. Trimming cost V 6 bases and J 4 bases; bases outside gene matches: 11. CDR1 is LNHDA and CDR2 is SQIVND in the germline V gene (reference sequence). The CDR3 spells CASSHDRDTIYGYTF. The CDR3 DNA reads TGTGCCAGTAGCCACGACAGGGATACAATCTATGGCTACACCTTC.

DNA of the CDR3: TGCGCCAGCACGGCCGGGAGGGGAGAGACCCAGTACTTC. Protein product: CASTAGRGETQYF. The chain employs TRBV5-1 and TRBJ2-5; the match to TRBD2 covers 8 bases. V was pared by 6 bases and J by 4 bases, with 5 bases of the junction left unmatched. The CDR3 spans 13 residues. The V gene's germline CDR1 is SGHRS and CDR2 YFSETQ. Full variable domain (missing parts from reference TRBV5-1 and TRBJ2-5): KAGVTQTPRYLIKTRGQQVTLSCSPISGHRSVSWYQQTPGQGLQFLFEYFSETQRNKGNFPGRFSGRQFSNSRSEMNVSTLELGDSALYLCASTAGRGETQYFGPGTRLLVL.

The chain links TRBV6-4 to TRBJ1-2, with D maybe TRBD1 (5 bases). The CDR3 is made up of 16 amino acids. Trimming took off 0 bases at V and 2 bases at J, with 13 bases between the two ends. CDR1 and CDR2 (germline): MRHNA, SNTAGT. The CDR3 protein is CASSDSRTGGNYGYTF. The CDR3 DNA is TGTGCCAGCAGTGACTCTAGAACGGGGGGGAACTATGGCTACACCTTC.

This chain links TRBV28 with TRBJ2-2; perhaps TRBD1 as D (5 bases). CDR3 length equals 15 residues. V gave up 2 bases and J gave up 5 bases, with 12 bases separating them. The germline gives CDR1 MDHEN, CDR2 SYDVKM. The CDR3 DNA sequence: TGTGCCAGCAGTTTAGGCGGCAGGGAAACCGGGGAGCTGTTTTTT. Amino acids: CASSLGGRETGELFF.